This record concerns one T cell receptor (beta chain) sequence. Other DNA sequences within the sample encode an identical CDR3. This record comes from a study of blood T cell repertoires in COVID-19. Whole-study context: Collection of acute and convalescent COVID-19 samples took place in the United States, Italy and Spain. The cDNA or gDNA used as material had been derived from T cells, B-cell-depleted T cells, or PBMCs.

In the original analysis: It was from reference gene primer amplification that nucleated cell counts were estimated. This table comes from immunoSEQ multiplex PCR, and its TCRdb copy is limited to in-frame clones, with some not included. V and J calls and clone size follow that table, whereas D and trimming were derived from the DNA. The sample holds 30,000 to 35,000 clones; roughly 85% are singletons and the top ten take approximately 3.5%. Germline lookup yields CDR1 SGHVS and CDR2 FQNEAQ. V lost 4 bases, J lost 3 bases, and 10 bases lay in between. The CDR3 contains 14 residues. The specimen sequenced was peripheral blood. The sequence came from a man aged 45-65 years with acute or convalescent COVID-19. V is TRBV7-8 and J is TRBJ1-5; D may be TRBD1 (6 bases). CDR3 nucleotides: TGTGCCAGCAGCTCCCGGGACAACAATCAGCCCCAGCATTTT. Residues: CASSSRDNNQPQHF.